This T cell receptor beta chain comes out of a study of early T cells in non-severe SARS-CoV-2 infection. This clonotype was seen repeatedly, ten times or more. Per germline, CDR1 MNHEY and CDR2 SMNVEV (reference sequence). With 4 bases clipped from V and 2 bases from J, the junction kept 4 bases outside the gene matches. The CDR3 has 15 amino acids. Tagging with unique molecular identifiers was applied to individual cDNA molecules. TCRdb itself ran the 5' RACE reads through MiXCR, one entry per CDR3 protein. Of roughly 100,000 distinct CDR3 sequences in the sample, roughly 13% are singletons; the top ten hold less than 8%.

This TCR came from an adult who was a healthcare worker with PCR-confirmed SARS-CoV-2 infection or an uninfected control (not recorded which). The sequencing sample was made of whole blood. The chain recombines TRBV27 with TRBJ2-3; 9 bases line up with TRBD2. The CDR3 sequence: CASSSRTSDTDTQYF. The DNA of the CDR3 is TGTGCCAGCAGTTCCCGGACTAGCGACACAGATACGCAGTATTTT.